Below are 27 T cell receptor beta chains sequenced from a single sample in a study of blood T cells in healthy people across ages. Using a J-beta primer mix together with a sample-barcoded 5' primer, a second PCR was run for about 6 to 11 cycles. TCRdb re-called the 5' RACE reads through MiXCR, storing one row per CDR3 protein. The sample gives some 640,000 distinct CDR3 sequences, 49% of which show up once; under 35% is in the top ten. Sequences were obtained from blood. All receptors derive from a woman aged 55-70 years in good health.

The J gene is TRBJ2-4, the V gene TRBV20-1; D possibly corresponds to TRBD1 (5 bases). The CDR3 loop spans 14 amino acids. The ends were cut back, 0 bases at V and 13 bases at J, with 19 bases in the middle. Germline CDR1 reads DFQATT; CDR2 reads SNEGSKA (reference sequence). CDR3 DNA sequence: TGCAGTGCTAGAGATAGGGGCAGGGCCTACGTGCAGTACTTC. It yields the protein CSARDRGRAYVQYF.

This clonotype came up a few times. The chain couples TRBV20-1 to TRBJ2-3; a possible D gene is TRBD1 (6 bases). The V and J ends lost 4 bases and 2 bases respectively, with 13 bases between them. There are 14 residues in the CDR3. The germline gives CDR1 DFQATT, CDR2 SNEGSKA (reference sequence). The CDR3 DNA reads TGCAGTGCTACCGACAGGAGAGACACAGATACGCAGTATTTT. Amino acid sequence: CSATDRRDTDTQYF.

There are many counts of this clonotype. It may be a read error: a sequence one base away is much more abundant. The CDR3 protein is CSAGGLLTYNEQYF. The CDR3 nucleotides are TGCAGTGCCGGAGGACTCCTAACCTACAATGAGCAGTACTTC. The chain joins TRBV20-1 to TRBJ2-1; D is possibly TRBD2 (5 bases). The DNA end favors TRBJ2-7, so the J call may be wrong. Germline loops: CDR1 DFQATT, CDR2 SNEGSKA (reference sequence). There are 14 residues in the CDR3.

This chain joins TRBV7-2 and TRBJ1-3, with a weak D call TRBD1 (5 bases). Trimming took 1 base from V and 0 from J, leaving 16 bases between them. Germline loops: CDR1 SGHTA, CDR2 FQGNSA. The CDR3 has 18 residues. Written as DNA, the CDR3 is TGTGCCAGCAGCTTAGTCAATCCGGGACCACGCTCTGGAAACACCATATATTTT. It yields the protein CASSLVNPGPRSGNTIYF.

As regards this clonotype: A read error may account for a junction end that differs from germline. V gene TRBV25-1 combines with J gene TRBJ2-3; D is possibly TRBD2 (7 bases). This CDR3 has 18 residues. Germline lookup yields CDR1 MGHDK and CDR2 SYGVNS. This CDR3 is CASSERAGRGLSIDTQYF. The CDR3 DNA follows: TGTGCCAGTAGTGAAAGGGCGGGGCGGGGGCTGAGCATAGATACGCAGTATTTT. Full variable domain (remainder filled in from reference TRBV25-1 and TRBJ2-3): EADIYQTPRYLVIGTGKKITLECSQTMGHDKMYWYQQDPGMELHLIHYSYGVNSTEKGDLSSESTVSRIRTEHFPLTLESARPSHTSQYLCASSERAGRGLSIDTQYFGPGTRLTVL.

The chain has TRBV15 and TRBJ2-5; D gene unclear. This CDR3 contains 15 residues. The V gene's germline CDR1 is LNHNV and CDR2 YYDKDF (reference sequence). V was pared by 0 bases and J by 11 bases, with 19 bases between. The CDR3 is CATSREGISYNEQYF. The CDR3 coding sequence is TGTGCCACCAGCAGAGAGGGGATTTCCTACAATGAGCAGTACTTC.

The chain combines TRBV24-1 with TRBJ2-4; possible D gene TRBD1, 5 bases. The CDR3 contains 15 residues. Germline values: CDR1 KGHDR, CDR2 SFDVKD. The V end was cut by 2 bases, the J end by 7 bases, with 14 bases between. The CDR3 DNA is TGTGCCACCAGTGATTCCCGCAGGGCGTCGAACATTCAGTACTTC. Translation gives CATSDSRRASNIQYF.

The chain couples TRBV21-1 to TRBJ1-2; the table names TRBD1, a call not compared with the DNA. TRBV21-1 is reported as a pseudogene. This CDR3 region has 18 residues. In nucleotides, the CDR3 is TGTGCCAGCAGTCCAGAGGCGGGTCGGGGACGGATGGACTATGGCTACACCTTC. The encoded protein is CASSPEAGRGRMDYGYTF.

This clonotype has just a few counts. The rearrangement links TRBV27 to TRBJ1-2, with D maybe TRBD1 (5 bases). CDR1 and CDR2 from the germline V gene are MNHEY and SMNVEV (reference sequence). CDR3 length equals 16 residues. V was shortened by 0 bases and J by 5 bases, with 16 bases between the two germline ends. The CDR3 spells CASSLSGGAQGYGYTF. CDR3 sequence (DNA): TGTGCCAGCAGTTTATCCGGAGGGGCCCAAGGGTATGGCTACACCTTC.

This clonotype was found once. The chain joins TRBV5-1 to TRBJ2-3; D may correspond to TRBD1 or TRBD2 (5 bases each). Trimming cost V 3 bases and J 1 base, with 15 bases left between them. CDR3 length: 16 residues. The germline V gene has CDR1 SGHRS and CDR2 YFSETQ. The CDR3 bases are TGCGCCAGCAGCTCTAGCAGGGCCGGGGGCACAGATACGCAGTATTTT. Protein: CASSSSRAGGTDTQYF. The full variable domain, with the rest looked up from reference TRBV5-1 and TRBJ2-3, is KAGVTQTPRYLIKTRGQQVTLSCSPISGHRSVSWYQQTPGQGLQFLFEYFSETQRNKGNFPGRFSGRQFSNSRSEMNVSTLELGDSALYLCASSSSRAGGTDTQYFGPGTRLTVL.

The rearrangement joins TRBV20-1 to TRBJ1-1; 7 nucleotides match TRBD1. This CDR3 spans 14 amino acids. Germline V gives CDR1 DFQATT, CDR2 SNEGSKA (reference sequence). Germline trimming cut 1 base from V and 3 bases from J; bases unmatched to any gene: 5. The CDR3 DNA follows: TGCAGTGCTAGAGCCCCTCAGGGGGACACTGAAGCTTTCTTT. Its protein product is CSARAPQGDTEAFF.

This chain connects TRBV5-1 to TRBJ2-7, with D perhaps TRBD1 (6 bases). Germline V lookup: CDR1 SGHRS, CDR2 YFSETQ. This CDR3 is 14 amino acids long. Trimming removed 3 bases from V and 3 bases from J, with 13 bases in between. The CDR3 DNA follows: TGCGCCAGCAGCTCTCGGGACACGGGCTACGAGCAGTACTTC. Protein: CASSSRDTGYEQYF.

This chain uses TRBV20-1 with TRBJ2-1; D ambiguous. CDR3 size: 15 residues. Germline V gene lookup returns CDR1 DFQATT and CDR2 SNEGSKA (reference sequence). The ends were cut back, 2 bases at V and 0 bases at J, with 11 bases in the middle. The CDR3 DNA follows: TGCAGTGCTAGAAACCCGCCAGACTCCTACAATGAGCAGTTCTTC. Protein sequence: CSARNPPDSYNEQFF.

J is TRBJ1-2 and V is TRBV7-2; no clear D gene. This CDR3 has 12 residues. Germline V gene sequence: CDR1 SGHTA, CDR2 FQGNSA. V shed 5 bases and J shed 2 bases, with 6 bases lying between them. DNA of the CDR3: TGTGCCAGCAGCCCCCACAACTATGGCTACACCTTC. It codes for CASSPHNYGYTF.

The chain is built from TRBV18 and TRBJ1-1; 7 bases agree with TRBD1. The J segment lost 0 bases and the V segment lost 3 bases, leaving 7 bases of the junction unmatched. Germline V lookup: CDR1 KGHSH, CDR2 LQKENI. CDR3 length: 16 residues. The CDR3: CASSPATGSMNTEAFF. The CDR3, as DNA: TGTGCCAGCTCACCTGCGACAGGGAGCATGAACACTGAAGCTTTCTTT.

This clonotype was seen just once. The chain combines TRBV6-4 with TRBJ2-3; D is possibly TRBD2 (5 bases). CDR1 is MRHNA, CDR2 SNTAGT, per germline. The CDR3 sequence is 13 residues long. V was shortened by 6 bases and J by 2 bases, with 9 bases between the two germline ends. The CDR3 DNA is TGTGCCAGCAGCAGCGGAAACACAGATACGCAGTATTTT. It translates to CASSSGNTDTQYF.

The CDR3 sequence: CASTRGQRSSYNEQFF. The CDR3 nucleotides are TGCGCCAGCACCCGAGGACAGCGCAGCTCCTACAATGAGCAGTTCTTC. The V and J genes are TRBV5-1 and TRBJ2-1; weak D call: TRBD1 (6 bases). Germline V gives CDR1 SGHRS, CDR2 YFSETQ. The ends were cut back, 6 bases at V and 0 bases at J, with 16 bases in the middle. The CDR3 length is 16 residues. Complete variable domain (other parts from reference TRBV5-1 and TRBJ2-1): KAGVTQTPRYLIKTRGQQVTLSCSPISGHRSVSWYQQTPGQGLQFLFEYFSETQRNKGNFPGRFSGRQFSNSRSEMNVSTLELGDSALYLCASTRGQRSSYNEQFFGPGTRLTVL.

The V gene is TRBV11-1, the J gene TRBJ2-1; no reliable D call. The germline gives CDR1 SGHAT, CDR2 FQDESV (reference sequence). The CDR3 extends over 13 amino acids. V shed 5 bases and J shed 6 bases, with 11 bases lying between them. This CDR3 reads CASSPQFGNEQFF. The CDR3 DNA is TGTGCCAGCAGCCCCCAGTTTGGCAATGAGCAGTTCTTC.

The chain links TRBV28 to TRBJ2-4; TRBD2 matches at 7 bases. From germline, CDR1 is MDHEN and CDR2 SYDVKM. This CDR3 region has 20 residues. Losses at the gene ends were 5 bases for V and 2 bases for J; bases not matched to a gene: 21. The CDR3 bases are TGTGCCAGCAGTGCTCCGACTGTTTATGGGGGAGGGCCGACCAAAAACATTCAGTACTTC. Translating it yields CASSAPTVYGGGPTKNIQYF.

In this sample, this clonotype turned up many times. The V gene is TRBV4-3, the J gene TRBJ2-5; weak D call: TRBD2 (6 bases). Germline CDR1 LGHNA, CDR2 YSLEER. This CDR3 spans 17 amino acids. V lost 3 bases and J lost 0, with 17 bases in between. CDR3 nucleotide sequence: TGCGCCAGCAGCCAGGCCGCCGGGGCGGGAAACCAAGAGACCCAGTACTTC. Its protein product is CASSQAAGAGNQETQYF.

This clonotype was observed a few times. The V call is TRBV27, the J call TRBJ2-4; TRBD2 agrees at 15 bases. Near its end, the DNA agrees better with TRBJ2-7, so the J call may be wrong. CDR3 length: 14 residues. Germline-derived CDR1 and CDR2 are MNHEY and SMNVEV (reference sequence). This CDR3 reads CASTKGLAGGEQYF. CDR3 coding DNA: TGTGCCAGCACCAAGGGACTAGCGGGAGGCGAGCAGTACTTC.

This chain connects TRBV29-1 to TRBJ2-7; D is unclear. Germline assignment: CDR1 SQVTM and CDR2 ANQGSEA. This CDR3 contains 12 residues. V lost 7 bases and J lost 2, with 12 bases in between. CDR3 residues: CSALQGPYEQYF. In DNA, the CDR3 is TGCAGCGCCCTGCAAGGACCCTACGAGCAGTACTTC.

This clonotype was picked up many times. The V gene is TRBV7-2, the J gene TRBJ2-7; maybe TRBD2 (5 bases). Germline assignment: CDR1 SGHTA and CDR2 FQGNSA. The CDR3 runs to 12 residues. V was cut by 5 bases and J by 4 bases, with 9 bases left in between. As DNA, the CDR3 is TGTGCCAGCAGCGCAAGCGGTTACGAGCAGTACTTC. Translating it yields CASSASGYEQYF.

The CDR3 nucleotides are TGTGCCAGCAGCTCTTATATTAACACTGAAGCTTTCTTT. Protein sequence: CASSSYINTEAFF. V gene TRBV7-9 combines with J gene TRBJ1-1; D is unresolved. The germline gives CDR1 SEHNR, CDR2 FQNEAQ (reference sequence). There are 13 residues in the CDR3. The V gene lost 4 bases and the J gene lost 2 bases, with 8 bases spanning the gap.

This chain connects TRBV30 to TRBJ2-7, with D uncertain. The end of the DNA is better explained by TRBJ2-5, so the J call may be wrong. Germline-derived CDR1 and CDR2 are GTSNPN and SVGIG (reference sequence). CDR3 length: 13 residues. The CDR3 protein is CAWSVTFMETQYF. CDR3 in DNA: TGTGCCTGGAGTGTAACGTTTATGGAGACCCAGTACTTC.

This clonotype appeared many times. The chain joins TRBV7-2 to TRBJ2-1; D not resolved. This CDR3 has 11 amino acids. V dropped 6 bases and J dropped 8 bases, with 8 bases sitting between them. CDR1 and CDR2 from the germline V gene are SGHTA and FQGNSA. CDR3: CASSLRYEQFF. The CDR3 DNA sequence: TGTGCCAGCAGTTTGCGGTATGAGCAGTTCTTC.

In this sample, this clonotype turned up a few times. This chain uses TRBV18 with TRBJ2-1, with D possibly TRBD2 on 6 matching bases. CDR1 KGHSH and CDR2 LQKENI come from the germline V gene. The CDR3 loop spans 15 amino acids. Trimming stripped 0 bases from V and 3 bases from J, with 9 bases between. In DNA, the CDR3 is TGTGCCAGCTCACCACCGGGACTGGACTACAATGAGCAGTTCTTC. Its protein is CASSPPGLDYNEQFF.